The rows below give T cell receptor beta chains drawn from one sample of a study of T cell responses to AZD1222 COVID-19 vaccine. The repertoire was sequenced with immunoSEQ multiplex PCR; TCRdb's copy has only in-frame clones and lacks some. The sample includes some 150,000 clones, approximately 90% of them seen just once. The source material was peripheral blood, sampled on day 0 of AZD1222 vaccination. The receptor source for this set is an adult in good health. The CDR3 runs from the conserved cysteine through the conserved F or W. A D gene is named only where the DNA matches it firmly. Clone size is given for some rows only: seen once, a few or many times, or a class if the clone is expanded.

D: .
V: TRBV28
size: .
J: TRBJ2-7
DNA: TGTGCCAGCAGTTTAGATACCCGGGGGAGCTCCTACGAGCAGTACTTC
CDR3: CASSLDTRGSSYEQYF

D: .
V: TRBV28
size: once
J: TRBJ1-4
DNA: TGTGCCACTTTTACAGAGAATGAAAAACTGTTTTTT
CDR3: CATFTENEKLFF

D: .
V: TRBV19
size: .
J: TRBJ1-5
DNA: TGTGCCAGTAGTATAGATGAGGACGGCTCTAGCAATCAGCCCCAGCATTTT
CDR3: CASSIDEDGSSNQPQHF

D: .
V: TRBV6-1
size: .
J: TRBJ1-5
DNA: TGTGCCAGCAGTGAGGGGGAACACGGCAATCAGCCCCAGCATTTT
CDR3: CASSEGEHGNQPQHF

D: .
V: TRBV7-3
size: once
J: TRBJ1-2
DNA: TGTGCCAGCAGCCTGACCCAGGGATATGGCTACACCTTC
CDR3: CASSLTQGYGYTF

D: TRBD1
V: TRBV5-1
size: .
J: TRBJ1-1
DNA: TGCGCCAGCAGCCTAGACAGGGGGAATGAAGCTTTCTTT
CDR3: CASSLDRGNEAFF

D: TRBD1
V: TRBV19
size: .
J: TRBJ1-5
DNA: TGTGCCAGTACCAGGGGGTACAATCAGCCCCAGCATTTT
CDR3: CASTRGYNQPQHF

D: .
V: TRBV19
size: .
J: TRBJ1-2
DNA: TGTGCCAGTAGTCCTACCACGGCAGGGGTTACCTATGGCTACACCTTC
CDR3: CASSPTTAGVTYGYTF

D: TRBD1
V: TRBV24-1
size: .
J: TRBJ1-4
DNA: TGTGCCACCAGTGATTTGATTGAGACAGGGATTCATTTTGAAAAACTGTTTTTT
CDR3: CATSDLIETGIHFEKLFF

D: TRBD1
V: TRBV4-3
size: .
J: TRBJ2-1
DNA: TGCGCCAGCAGCCAAGCCCACGGGACAGGGGCGGGAGAGCAGTTCTTC
CDR3: CASSQAHGTGAGEQFF

D: TRBD2
V: TRBV28
size: .
J: TRBJ2-3
DNA: TGTGCCAGCAGTTTATCTGTTAGCGGGAGTGCAGATACGCAGTATTTT
CDR3: CASSLSVSGSADTQYF

D: .
V: TRBV6-5
size: .
J: TRBJ2-5
DNA: TGTGCCAGCAGTACAGGGACCCAAGAGACCCAGTACTTC
CDR3: CASSTGTQETQYF

D: .
V: TRBV11-3
size: .
J: TRBJ2-2
DNA: TGTGCCAGCAGCCCGAGTCTCGACACCGGGGAGCTGTTTTTT
CDR3: CASSPSLDTGELFF

D: .
V: TRBV10-1
size: .
J: TRBJ1-5
DNA: TGCGCCAGCAGTGAGGTTAATCAGCCCCAGCATTTT
CDR3: CASSEVNQPQHF

D: TRBD2
V: TRBV2
size: .
J: TRBJ2-4
DNA: TGTGCCAGCAGCGAGGGACTAGCGGGAGTAGCGAACATTCAGTACTTC
CDR3: CASSEGLAGVANIQYF

D: TRBD2
V: TRBV7-2
size: .
J: TRBJ2-7
DNA: TGTGCCAGCAGCTTAGGTGGACTAGCGGCCTACGAGCAGTACTTC
CDR3: CASSLGGLAAYEQYF

D: TRBD1
V: TRBV24-1
size: .
J: TRBJ1-2
DNA: TGTGCCACCAGTGATCCGGCAGGGGGTGACTATGGCTACACCTTC
CDR3: CATSDPAGGDYGYTF

D: .
V: TRBV4-1
size: .
J: TRBJ2-6
DNA: TGCGCCAGCAGCCAAGACAGGCCGAGGGGGGCCAACGTCCTGACTTTC
CDR3: CASSQDRPRGANVLTF

D: TRBD1
V: TRBV2
size: .
J: TRBJ1-4
DNA: TGTGCCAGCAGTGAAGCCCCGGGACAGAAAAAACTGTTTTTT
CDR3: CASSEAPGQKKLFF

D: TRBD2
V: TRBV29-1
size: .
J: TRBJ2-1
DNA: TGCAGCGGGCGTACTACGGGACTAACCTACAATGAGCAGTTCTTC
CDR3: CSGRTTGLTYNEQFF

D: .
V: TRBV9
size: .
J: TRBJ1-6
DNA: TGTGCCAGCAGCCCCCACCCCGGGGTTAGCGCACCCCTCCACTTT
CDR3: CASSPHPGVSAPLHF

D: TRBD1
V: TRBV25-1
size: .
J: TRBJ2-1
DNA: TGTGCCAGTCAGGGGGCTGGGGCTTACAATGAGCAGTTCTTC
CDR3: CASQGAGAYNEQFF

D: TRBD2
V: TRBV4-3
size: .
J: TRBJ2-1
DNA: TGCGCCAGCAGCCAAGTCCGGGAGGGATACAATGAGCAGTTCTTC
CDR3: CASSQVREGYNEQFF

D: .
V: TRBV7-2
size: .
J: TRBJ2-5
DNA: TGTGCCAGCAGCTTAGATTGGGTAGACCAAGAGACCCAGTACTTC
CDR3: CASSLDWVDQETQYF

D: .
V: TRBV2
size: .
J: TRBJ2-2
DNA: TGTGCCAGCGGCATAAACGGGGTCGGGGAGCTGTTTTTT
CDR3: CASGINGVGELFF

D: .
V: TRBV14
size: .
J: TRBJ1-3
DNA: TGTGCCAGCAGCCACAGGGTTTCTGGAAACACCATATATTTT
CDR3: CASSHRVSGNTIYF

D: .
V: TRBV25-1
size: .
J: TRBJ2-3
DNA: TGTGCCAGCAGTCAGGCTGACGGAACAAATACGCAGTATTTT
CDR3: CASSQADGTNTQYF

D: .
V: TRBV6-2/TRBV6-3
size: .
J: TRBJ2-7
DNA: TGTGCCAGCAGTTATCTGTTGGACTACGAGCAGTACTTC
CDR3: CASSYLLDYEQYF

D: .
V: TRBV21-1
size: .
J: TRBJ1-3
DNA: TGTGCCAGCAGCACCCGCGAGGGAACCCCAAGACACTTCTCTGGAAACACCATATATTTT
CDR3: CASSTREGTPRHFSGNTIYF

D: .
V: TRBV3-1/TRBV3-2
size: .
J: TRBJ2-2
DNA: TGTGCCAGCAGCCAAGCGAAATACAGGGAAAACACCGGGGAGCTGTTTTTT
CDR3: CASSQAKYRENTGELFF

D: TRBD1
V: TRBV18
size: .
J: TRBJ1-1
DNA: TGTGCCAGCTCGCTTGACAGGGACACTGAAGCTTTCTTT
CDR3: CASSLDRDTEAFF

D: TRBD1
V: TRBV5-1
size: .
J: TRBJ1-3
DNA: TGCGCCAGCAGCGCGGGGACAGGGCTCACTTCTGGAAGCACCATATATTTT
CDR3: CASSAGTGLTSGSTIYF

D: TRBD1
V: TRBV6-5
size: .
J: TRBJ1-6
DNA: TGTGCCAGCAGCACAGGGGTATCACCCCTCCACTTT
CDR3: CASSTGVSPLHF

D: .
V: TRBV2
size: .
J: TRBJ2-1
DNA: TGTGCCAGCAGCGGAAACACTGGGGTGATAAACAATGAGCAGTTCTTC
CDR3: CASSGNTGVINNEQFF

D: .
V: TRBV27
size: .
J: TRBJ2-2
DNA: TGTGCCAGCAGTTTATACCCCCGAGGGGCGGGAGGGGAGCTGTTTTTT
CDR3: CASSLYPRGAGGELFF

D: .
V: TRBV24-1
size: .
J: TRBJ2-1
DNA: TGTGCCACCAGTGATTCGTTTACTAGCTCCTACAATGAGCAGTTCTTC
CDR3: CATSDSFTSSYNEQFF

D: TRBD1
V: TRBV28
size: once
J: TRBJ2-1
DNA: TGTGCCAGCAGTTTGGGACAGGGTAGTAATGAGCAGTTCTTC
CDR3: CASSLGQGSNEQFF

D: TRBD2
V: TRBV25-1
size: few
J: TRBJ2-1
DNA: TGTGCCAGCAGTACGAGTAGCGGGTCCTCCTACAATGAGCAGTTCTTC
CDR3: CASSTSSGSSYNEQFF

D: .
V: TRBV6-2/TRBV6-3
size: .
J: TRBJ1-3
DNA: TGTGCCAGCAGTTACCAAATTAGGACCTCTGGAAACACCATATATTTT
CDR3: CASSYQIRTSGNTIYF

D: .
V: TRBV12-3/TRBV12-4
size: .
J: TRBJ1-2
DNA: TGTGCCAGCCACGCAACCGAATCCTATGGCTACACCTTC
CDR3: CASHATESYGYTF

D: TRBD2
V: TRBV6-5
size: .
J: TRBJ2-5
DNA: TGTGCCAGCACCGGAGGGACTAGCGGAGAGACCCAGTACTTC
CDR3: CASTGGTSGETQYF

D: .
V: TRBV23-1
size: .
J: TRBJ1-6
DNA: TGCGCCAGCACCTCTACGGACATCAGCTATAATTCACCCCTCCACTTT
CDR3: CASTSTDISYNSPLHF

D: .
V: TRBV25-1
size: .
J: TRBJ2-7
DNA: TGTGCCAGCAGTCAATTACAGGGAGAAGCCTACGAGCAGTACTTC
CDR3: CASSQLQGEAYEQYF

D: TRBD2
V: TRBV7-3
size: .
J: TRBJ2-3
DNA: TGTGCCAGCAGCTTAAGGAGTCCCGGGAGGGCCTCAGATACGCAGTATTTT
CDR3: CASSLRSPGRASDTQYF

D: .
V: TRBV19
size: .
J: TRBJ1-1
DNA: TGTGCCAGCCGTGCGAGAAGAAGTGGGAACACTGAAGCTTTCTTT
CDR3: CASRARRSGNTEAFF

D: .
V: TRBV12-5
size: .
J: TRBJ1-5
DNA: TGTGCTAGTGGTCCGCTCAGGGGTGTGAGTGGCAATCAGCCCCAGCATTTT
CDR3: CASGPLRGVSGNQPQHF

D: TRBD1
V: TRBV6-2/TRBV6-3
size: .
J: TRBJ1-1
DNA: TGTGCCAGCAGTTATTCCTCCGGGACAGGGACTGAAGCTTTCTTT
CDR3: CASSYSSGTGTEAFF

D: TRBD1
V: TRBV6-5
size: once
J: TRBJ2-1
DNA: TGTGCCAGCAGTCTTGACAGGGTCAATGAGCAGTTCTTC
CDR3: CASSLDRVNEQFF

D: .
V: TRBV19
size: .
J: TRBJ1-6
DNA: TGTGCCAGTAGTATTTTTCGAGATAATTCACCCCTCCACTTT
CDR3: CASSIFRDNSPLHF

D: .
V: TRBV7-8
size: .
J: TRBJ2-3
DNA: TGTGCCAGCAGCTTAAGGACCCCATCTTCGACGGATACGCAGTATTTT
CDR3: CASSLRTPSSTDTQYF

D: TRBD2
V: TRBV6-2/TRBV6-3
size: .
J: TRBJ2-1
DNA: TGTGCCAGCAGTTCCGGACTAAGCGGGAACGTCAGGGTCCTTGAGCAGTTCTTC
CDR3: CASSSGLSGNVRVLEQFF

D: TRBD1
V: TRBV7-2
size: .
J: TRBJ2-7
DNA: TGTGCCAGCAGCTTCCCACAGGGGCCCTCCTACGAGCAGTACTTC
CDR3: CASSFPQGPSYEQYF

D: .
V: TRBV4-1
size: .
J: TRBJ2-5
DNA: TGCGCCAGCAGCCAAGTTTTGGTAGAGACCCAGTACTTC
CDR3: CASSQVLVETQYF

D: .
V: TRBV6-5
size: .
J: TRBJ1-4
DNA: TGTGCCAGCAGGAACAGGGCGACTAATGAAAAACTGTTTTTT
CDR3: CASRNRATNEKLFF

D: .
V: TRBV27
size: .
J: TRBJ1-5
DNA: TGTGCCAGCAGCCTAAACGGTTTAGGGATTAGTAGGAATCAGCCCCAGCATTTT
CDR3: CASSLNGLGISRNQPQHF